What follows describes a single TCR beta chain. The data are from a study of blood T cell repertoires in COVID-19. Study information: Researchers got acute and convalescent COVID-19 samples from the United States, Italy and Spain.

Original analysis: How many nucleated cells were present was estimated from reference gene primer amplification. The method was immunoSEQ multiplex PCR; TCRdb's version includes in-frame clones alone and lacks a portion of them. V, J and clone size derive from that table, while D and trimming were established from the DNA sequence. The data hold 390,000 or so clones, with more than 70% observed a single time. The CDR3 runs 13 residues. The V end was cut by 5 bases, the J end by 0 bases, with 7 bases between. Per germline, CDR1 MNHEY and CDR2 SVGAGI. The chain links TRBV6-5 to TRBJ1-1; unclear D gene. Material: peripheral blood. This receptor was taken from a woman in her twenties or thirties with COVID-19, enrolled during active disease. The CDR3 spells CASSLLMNTEAFF. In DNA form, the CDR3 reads TGTGCCAGCAGTCTTCTAATGAACACTGAAGCTTTCTTT.